This TCR beta chain was observed in a study of T cell responses to AZD1222 COVID-19 vaccine (dated by TCRdb to about 2021). In terms of the full investigation: AZD1222 recipients given second doses at about 4 weeks or at about 12 weeks were pooled, since spike-specific TCR depth and breadth were not found to differ between the two schedules. TCR sequencing covered some 250 trial participants: 200 to 210 given two doses of AZD1222 and 26 given two doses of MenACWY control vaccine. Trial participants were enrolled by age into subgroups of 18-55, 56-69 and 70-plus years, and roughly 160, 29 and 62 TCR-sequenced participants, respectively, were included in these subgroups. Results and caveats for the whole study, not just this receptor: Nearly half of unique spike-specific TCRs reportedly recognized epitopes outside regions mutated in the B.1.351 and B.1.1.7 variants. Because no day 14 peak-response samples were available, the repertoires could be characterized only after the peak T cell response. Participants were mostly white British, with more females than males. The authors suggested clonal diversity may have been underestimated. The whole spike protein was spanned by vaccine-associated CD4 TCRs, and dominant responses were seen in regions 160-218 and 743-854. After two AZD1222 doses, spike-specific TCR breadth and depth were significantly higher than at day 0 and than in MenACWY recipients. In the small 56-69-year group, the increase in depth fell short of significance, most likely because of low power. Conclusions about previously exposed vaccinees are limited, since just five or six AZD1222 recipients were seropositive for SARS-CoV-2 at baseline.

For CDR1 and CDR2, the germline V gene (reference sequence) lists LNHDA and SQIVND. Inclusive of the bounding cysteine and phenylalanine, the CDR3 is 14 residues long. Just the 42-base CDR3 DNA is kept, in frame starting at base 1. V loses 7 bases of germline sequence and J loses 10 bases, and the interval between the two ends is 22 bases. A remark on this clone: There is no known antigen for this receptor. There are no base qualities to consult, and no much larger clone falls within one base.

The CDR3 regions of human TCRbeta chains were analyzed by immunosequencing. In the source study's methods: Repertoire TCRs were matched against a reference library of SARS-CoV-2-specific TCRs generated with the MIRA antigen-specificity platform. Breadth was defined as the fraction of unique TCRs that were SARS-CoV-2-associated, and depth was defined as the fraction of total T cells that were SARS-CoV-2-associated. Using the MIRA data, each spike-specific TCR was assigned both to the spike region to which the TCR was reactive and to a CD4 or CD8 class. Log10-transformed breadth and depth values were compared by one-way ANOVA with Sidak's multiple comparisons tests. TCRdb stores this immuneACCESS table with in-frame sequences only. Part of the clones is absent; in the studies checked, under half of the shortfall reflects unresolved V genes, and no reason is known for the rest. The V and J calls and clone size were taken over from that table, and D and trimming were inferred from the DNA. The sample includes about 68,000 clones, with 85% to 90% observed a single time. The top ten constitute roughly 8.3% of the sample.

The time point label of this sample denotes: baseline before first vaccination. The vaccinee samples were drawn from two UK trials, COV001 and COV002, one of which was a single-blind randomized controlled phase 2/3 trial testing AZD1222 (ChAdOx1 nCoV-19) in healthy adults. For TCRbeta chain sequencing, PBMC samples from trial participants were taken at day 0 and at day 28 after the second dose. The material was peripheral blood, obtained on day 0 of AZD1222 vaccination. This receptor was obtained from an adult in good health. The chain was built from TRBV19 and TRBJ1-1; TRBD1 might be the D gene, on 5 matching bases. The nucleotides read TGTGCCAGTATGTTACTGACGGGGCCCTTTGCAGCTTTCTTT. Its protein is CASMLLTGPFAAFF. The reference TRBV19 and TRBJ1-1 proteins fill in what lies around the CDR3, so the full variable domain reads DGGITQSPKYLFRKEGQNVTLSCEQNLNHDAMYWYRQDPGQGLRLIYYSQIVNDFQKGDIAEGYSVSREKKESFPLTVTSAQKNPTAFYLCASMLLTGPFAAFFGQGTRLTVV.